The rows below give T cell receptor beta chains drawn from one sample of a study of beta chain features in type 1 diabetes. Libraries were prepared by immunoSEQ multiplex PCR; TCRdb keeps only in-frame clonotypes and omits some of them. The sample consists of around 140,000 clones, more than 10% of them appearing once. Sequenced sample: central memory CD4+ T cells from blood. These TCRs come from a man between 18 and 29 years old with type 1 diabetes. Both conserved end residues are part of each CDR3. The D gene is left open where the match is weak. Rows may omit the clone size; those that give it use once, few, many or a size class.

d_call | clone_size | j_call | v_call | cdr3_aa | cdr3_nt
- | few | TRBJ2-1 | TRBV29-1 | CSVGGQGAGEQFF | TGCAGCGTCGGTGGGCAGGGCGCCGGTGAGCAGTTCTTC
- | - | TRBJ1-2 | TRBV29-1 | CSVQGRDYGYTF | TGCAGCGTTCAGGGGCGCGACTATGGCTACACCTTC
- | few | TRBJ1-6 | TRBV14 | CASSQDGPLPNSPLHF | TGTGCCAGCAGCCAAGATGGTCCACTCCCTAATTCACCCCTCCACTTT
- | few | TRBJ2-7 | TRBV10-1 | CASSGLGGYEQYF | TGCGCCAGCAGTGGTCTAGGAGGCTACGAGCAGTACTTC
- | few | TRBJ2-3 | TRBV2 | CATKRGAWSTDTQYF | TGTGCCACCAAAAGGGGGGCCTGGAGCACAGATACGCAGTATTTT
- | few | TRBJ1-1 | TRBV6-5 | CASSYSPGATEAFF | TGTGCCAGCAGTTACTCGCCAGGGGCCACTGAAGCTTTCTTT
- | - | TRBJ2-1 | TRBV12-5 | CARGRANEQFF | TGTGCTAGGGGTAGGGCAAATGAGCAGTTCTTC
- | - | TRBJ2-3 | TRBV9 | CASSPPGLATDTQYF | TGTGCCAGCAGCCCTCCCGGGCTAGCTACAGATACGCAGTATTTT
- | - | TRBJ2-6 | TRBV29-1 | CSVLEANVLTF | TGCAGCGTTTTAGAGGCCAACGTCCTGACTTTC
TRBD2 | - | TRBJ2-1 | TRBV18 | CASGPGLAASNEQFF | TGTGCCAGCGGACCGGGACTAGCTGCATCGAATGAGCAGTTCTTC
- | few | TRBJ2-3 | TRBV5-1 | CASSSGGQGQDTQYF | TGCGCCAGCAGCTCCGGGGGGCAGGGGCAGGATACGCAGTATTTT
- | - | TRBJ1-5 | TRBV6-5 | CASRGDNQPQHF | TGTGCCAGCAGAGGGGACAATCAGCCCCAGCATTTT
- | once | TRBJ1-2 | TRBV2 | CASSEQYAYGYTF | TGTGCCAGCAGTGAGCAGTATGCCTATGGCTACACCTTC
TRBD1 | many | TRBJ1-1 | TRBV30 | CAWSSTGGESDEAFF | TGTGCCTGGAGTAGTACAGGGGGCGAAAGTGATGAAGCTTTCTTT
- | - | TRBJ1-1 | TRBV7-2 | CASSLAKNTEAFF | TGTGCCAGCAGCCTGGCGAAGAACACTGAAGCTTTCTTT
- | - | TRBJ2-3 | TRBV14 | CASSPQVGTQYF | TGTGCCAGCAGCCCCCAAGTAGGTACGCAGTATTTT